This T cell receptor beta chain was documented in a study of long-term antiretroviral therapy in people with HIV. Findings and limits, study-wide: Dominant in the repertoire at all time points were clones expanded before ART. The range of CDR3 lengths in HIV repertoires proved narrower than that found in controls.

Sampling of each donor yielded at least one pre-ART PBMC sample and at least two post-ART PBMC samples. Participants living with HIV all received treatment in the United States. This CDR3 is built from 14 residues. The V end was cut by 0 bases, the J end by 1 base, with 3 bases between. The germline V gene has CDR1 SGHAT and CDR2 FQNNGV. At survey level, the immunoSEQ assay was run in its v3.0 version. Sequencing was performed with immunoSEQ multiplex PCR; in TCRdb, only in-frame clones are kept and a portion is missing. The sample holds fewer than 25,000 clones, 85% to 95% seen once. About this clone: Its matching antigen is unknown.

The chain links TRBV11-2 to TRBJ1-4; D remains ambiguous. The source was unsorted PBMCs, collected roughly 5.1 years after starting antiretroviral therapy. The clonotype was recovered from a woman between 45 and 65 years old with HIV. The DNA for the CDR3 is TGTGCCAGCAGCTTAGACCTAACTAATGAAAAACTGTTTTTT. Encoded protein: CASSLDLTNEKLFF. The full variable domain, completed using reference TRBV11-2 and TRBJ1-4, is EAGVAQSPRYKIIEKRQSVAFWCNPISGHATLYWYQQILGQGPKLLIQFQNNGVVDDSQLPKDRFSAERLKGVDSTLKIQPAKLEDSAVYLCASSLDLTNEKLFFGSGTQLSVL.